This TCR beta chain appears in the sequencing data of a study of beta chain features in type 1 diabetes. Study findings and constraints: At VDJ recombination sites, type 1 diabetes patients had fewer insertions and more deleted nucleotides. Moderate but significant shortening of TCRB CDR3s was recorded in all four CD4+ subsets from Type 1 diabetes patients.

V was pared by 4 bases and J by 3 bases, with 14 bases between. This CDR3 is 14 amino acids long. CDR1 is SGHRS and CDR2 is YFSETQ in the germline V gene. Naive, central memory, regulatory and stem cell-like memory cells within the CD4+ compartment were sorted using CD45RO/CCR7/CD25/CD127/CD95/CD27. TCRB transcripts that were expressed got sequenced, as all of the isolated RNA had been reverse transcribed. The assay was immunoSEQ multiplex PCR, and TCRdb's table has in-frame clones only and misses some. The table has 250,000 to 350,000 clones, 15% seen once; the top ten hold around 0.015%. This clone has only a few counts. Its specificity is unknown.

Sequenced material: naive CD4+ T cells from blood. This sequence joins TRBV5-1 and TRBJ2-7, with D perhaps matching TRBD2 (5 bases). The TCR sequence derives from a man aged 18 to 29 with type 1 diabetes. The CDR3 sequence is CASSPTGNNYEQYF. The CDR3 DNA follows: TGCGCCAGCAGCCCAACGGGAAACAACTACGAGCAGTACTTC.